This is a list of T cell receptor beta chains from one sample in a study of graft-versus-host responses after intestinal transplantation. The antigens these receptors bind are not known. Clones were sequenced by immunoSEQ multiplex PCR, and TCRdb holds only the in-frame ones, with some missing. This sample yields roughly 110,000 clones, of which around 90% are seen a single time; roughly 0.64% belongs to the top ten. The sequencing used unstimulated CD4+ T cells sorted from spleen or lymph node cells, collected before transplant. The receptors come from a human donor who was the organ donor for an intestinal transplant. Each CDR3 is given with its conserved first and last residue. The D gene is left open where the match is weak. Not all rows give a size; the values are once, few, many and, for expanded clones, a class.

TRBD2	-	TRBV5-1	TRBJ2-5	TGCGCCAGCAGCAGAACTAGCGGGGGTGCAGAGACCCAGTACTTC	CASSRTSGGAETQYF
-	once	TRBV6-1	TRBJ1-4	TGTGCCAGCAGTGAACCGGGCAGCTCAAATGAAAAACTGTTTTTT	CASSEPGSSNEKLFF
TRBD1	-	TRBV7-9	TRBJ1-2	TGTGCCAGCAGCTCGAGAGGACAGGGACAGAACTATGGCTACACCTTC	CASSSRGQGQNYGYTF
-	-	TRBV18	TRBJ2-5	TGTGCCAGCTCACAGGGGACGGGCAACCAAGAGACCCAGTACTTC	CASSQGTGNQETQYF
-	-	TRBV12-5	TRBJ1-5	TGTGCTAGTGGTTTGGGGGGGTTTCAGCCCCAGCATTTT	CASGLGGFQPQHF
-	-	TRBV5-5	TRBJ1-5	TGTGCCAGCAGCTTGTCTCTTGGTTGGGGAGGCAATCAGCCCCAGCATTTT	CASSLSLGWGGNQPQHF
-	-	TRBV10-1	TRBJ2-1	TGCGCCAGCAGTGACGGCTTAGCGTCGAGGGGGGCCTACAATGAGCAGTTCTTC	CASSDGLASRGAYNEQFF
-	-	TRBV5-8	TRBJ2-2	TGTGCCAGCAGCTTGGCAGGGATCGGGGAGCTGTTTTTT	CASSLAGIGELFF
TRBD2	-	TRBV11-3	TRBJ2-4	TGTGCCAGCAGCTTAGAACCCATTAGCGGGAGGGTAAACATTCAGTACTTC	CASSLEPISGRVNIQYF
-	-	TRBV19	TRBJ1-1	TGTGCCAGTAGTATCATGACAGTCTCTGAAGCTTTCTTT	CASSIMTVSEAFF
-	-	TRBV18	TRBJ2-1	TGTGCCAGCTCACCACCGTCTCGAGGGTTGGGGGGCAATGAGCAGTTCTTC	CASSPPSRGLGGNEQFF
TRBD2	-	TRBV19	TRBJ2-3	TGTGCCAGTAGTATTTACGGGACTAGCGGGGGTCCTAGCACAGATACGCAGTATTTT	CASSIYGTSGGPSTDTQYF
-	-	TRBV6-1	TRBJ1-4	TGTGCCAGCACTACCTGGGGAACTAATGAAAAACTGTTTTTT	CASTTWGTNEKLFF
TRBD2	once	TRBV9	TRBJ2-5	TGTGCCAGCAGCGTTCGGGGGGAAGAGACCCAGTACTTC	CASSVRGEETQYF
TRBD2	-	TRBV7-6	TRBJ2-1	TGTGCCAGCAGCTTGGATGATCAACTAGCGGGTGTTGAGCAGTTCTTC	CASSLDDQLAGVEQFF
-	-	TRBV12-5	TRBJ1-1	TGTGCTAGTGGTTTGGTGCATGCGGCTTTCTTT	CASGLVHAAFF
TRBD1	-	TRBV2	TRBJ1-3	TGTGCCAGCAGGACAGGGTCTGGCGAAAACACCATATATTTT	CASRTGSGENTIYF
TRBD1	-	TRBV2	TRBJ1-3	TGTGCCAGCATCCCTTGGACAGGGGGAAACACCATATATTTT	CASIPWTGGNTIYF
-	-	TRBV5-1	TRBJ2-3	TGCGCCAGCAGCTTGGGAGGAGACAAAGATACGCAGTATTTT	CASSLGGDKDTQYF